Below are 10 T cell receptor beta chains sequenced from a single sample in a study of CD4 and CD8 cells across lung adenocarcinoma regions. MiXCR, run by TCRdb on the PCR reads, gives a single entry per CDR3 protein. The sample yields 10,000 or so distinct CDR3 sequences, approximately 46% seen once. Sequences were obtained from CD8+ T cells from the margin of a lung tumor. The receptors shown here come from a female donor with lung adenocarcinoma. The CD4 and CD8 labels of this study may be unreliable.

A word on this clonotype: An end of the junction differs from the germline gene, which may be a read error. The rearrangement joins TRBV6-1 to TRBJ2-5; no clear D. Germline V gene data show CDR1 as MNHNS and CDR2 as SASEGT. The CDR3 extends over 14 amino acids. The CDR3 nucleotides are TGTGCGAGGCGCGGAAGGCCAGGCCAAGATACCCAGTACTTC. It codes for CARRGRPGQDTQYF.

Regarding this clonotype: One end of the junction is discordant with germline, which a read error may explain. V is TRBV14 and J is TRBJ1-5; D possibly corresponds to TRBD1 (5 bases). The CDR3 is 13 residues long. Germline CDR1 is SGHDN and CDR2 is FVKESK. CDR3 in amino acids: CASSPGLGRPKHF. CDR3 in DNA: TGTGCCAGCAGCCCAGGGCTGGGGAGGCCCAAGCATTTT. Together with reference TRBV14 and TRBJ1-5, the CDR3 gives the full variable domain: EAGVTQFPSHSVIEKGQTVTLRCDPISGHDNLYWYRRVMGKEIKFLLHFVKESKQDESGMPNNRFLAERTGGTYSTLKVQPAELEDSGVYFCASSPGLGRPKHFGDGTRLSIL.

This clonotype is deemed medium-sized. This chain uses TRBV27 with TRBJ2-5; 7 bases map to TRBD1. V was pared by 9 bases and J by 5 bases, with 9 bases of the junction left unmatched. CDR3 size: 13 residues. Germline CDR1 reads MNHEY; CDR2 reads SMNVEV (reference sequence). CDR3 sequence: CARSEGARETQYF. The CDR3 DNA reads TGTGCCAGGTCCGAGGGGGCTCGGGAGACCCAGTACTTC.

The chain couples TRBV7-2 to TRBJ1-1; no clear D. CDR3 length: 13 residues. Germline CDR1 reads SGHTA; CDR2 reads FQGNSA. V dropped 5 bases and J dropped 7 bases, with 14 bases sitting between them. CDR3 sequence (DNA): TGTGCCAGCAGCCTTAAGTCGGGCAATGAAGCTTTCTTT. Translating gives CASSLKSGNEAFF.

The sample holds one count of this clonotype. V usage is TRBV10-2 and J usage is TRBJ2-3, with D perhaps TRBD1 or TRBD2 (7 bases each). The CDR3 covers 14 residues. Germline V gives CDR1 WSHSY, CDR2 SAAADI. CDR3 sequence (DNA): TGCGCGGGCAGGGGGGAGGGAGGCACAGATACGCAGTATTTT. The encoded protein is CAGRGEGGTDTQYF.

By its share, this clonotype is medium-sized. The chain is built from TRBV10-1 and TRBJ2-1; possibly TRBD2 for D (6 bases). The CDR3 totals 14 residues. CDR1 is WNHNN and CDR2 is SYGVQD in the germline V gene (reference sequence). Trimming cost V 5 bases and J 10 bases, with 18 bases left between them. CDR3 nucleotides: TGCGCCAGCAGTTTAGCGGTACTATCCAGGGAGCAGTTCTTC. It encodes CASSLAVLSREQFF.

The rearrangement links TRBV6-1 to TRBJ2-4; D is possibly TRBD1 or TRBD2 (5 bases each). Germline V gives CDR1 MNHNS, CDR2 SASEGT. CDR3 length equals 13 residues. Deletions cut 2 bases from V and 10 bases from J, with 12 bases between. CDR3 protein: CASSELRGEIQYF. The CDR3 nucleotides read TGTGCCAGCAGTGAATTGAGGGGTGAGATTCAGTACTTC.

By sample fraction, this clonotype is medium-sized (0.01 to 0.1%). The rearrangement links TRBV27 to TRBJ2-5; TRBD2 might be the D (6 bases). Between the trimmed V and J ends, which lost 6 bases and 5 bases, there was a span of 13 bases. CDR3 length: 13 amino acids. The germline V gene has CDR1 MNHEY and CDR2 SMNVEV (reference sequence). CDR3 bases: TGTGCCAGCAGCTTCAACCGGGAGGAGACCCAGTACTTC. It encodes CASSFNREETQYF.

This clonotype was found many times. This rearrangement joins TRBV10-3 to TRBJ1-2, with D possibly TRBD1 on 6 matching bases. CDR3 length: 15 residues. Germline V CDR1 and CDR2: ENHRY, SYGVKD. V shed 0 bases and J shed 9 bases, with 17 bases lying between them. The CDR3 protein is CAISESNPGTSRYTF. The CDR3 nucleotides read TGTGCCATCAGTGAGTCGAACCCCGGGACATCTCGCTACACCTTC.

This chain joins TRBV6-1 and TRBJ2-1, with a weak D call TRBD2 (7 bases). The J call may be in error: the DNA end matches TRBJ2-7 better. The length of the CDR3 is 15 residues. Germline CDR1 MNHNS, CDR2 SASEGT. CDR3 coding DNA: TGTGCCAGCAGTGAAGAAGGGTCGGGGGGCTGGGAGCAGTACTTC. Amino acid sequence: CASSEEGSGGWEQYF.